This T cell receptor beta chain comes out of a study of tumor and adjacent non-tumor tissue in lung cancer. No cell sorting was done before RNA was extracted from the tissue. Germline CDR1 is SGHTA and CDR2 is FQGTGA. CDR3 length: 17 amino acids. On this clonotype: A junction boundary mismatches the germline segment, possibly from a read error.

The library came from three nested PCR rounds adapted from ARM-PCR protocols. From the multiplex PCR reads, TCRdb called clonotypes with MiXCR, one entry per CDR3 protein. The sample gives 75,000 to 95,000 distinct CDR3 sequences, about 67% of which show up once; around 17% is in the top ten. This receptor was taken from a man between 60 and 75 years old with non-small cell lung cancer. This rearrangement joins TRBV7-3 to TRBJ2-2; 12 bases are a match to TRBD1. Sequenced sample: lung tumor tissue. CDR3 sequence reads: CASSLSAGQGAAGELFF. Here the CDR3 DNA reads TGTGCCAGCAGCCTATCCGCGGGACAGGGGGCCGCCGGGGAGTTGTTTTTT.